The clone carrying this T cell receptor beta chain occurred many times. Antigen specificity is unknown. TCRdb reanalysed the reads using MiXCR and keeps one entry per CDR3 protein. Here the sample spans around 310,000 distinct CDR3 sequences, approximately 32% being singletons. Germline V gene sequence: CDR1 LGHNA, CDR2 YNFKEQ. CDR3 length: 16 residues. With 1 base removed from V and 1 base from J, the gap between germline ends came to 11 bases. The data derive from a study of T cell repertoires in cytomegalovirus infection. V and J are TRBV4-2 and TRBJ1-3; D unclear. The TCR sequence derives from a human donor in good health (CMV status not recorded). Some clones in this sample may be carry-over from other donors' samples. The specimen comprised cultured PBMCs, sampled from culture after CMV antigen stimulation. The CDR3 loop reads CASSQVRRSSGNTIYF. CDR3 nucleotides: TGTGCCAGCAGCCAAGTGAGAAGGAGTTCTGGAAACACCATATATTTT.